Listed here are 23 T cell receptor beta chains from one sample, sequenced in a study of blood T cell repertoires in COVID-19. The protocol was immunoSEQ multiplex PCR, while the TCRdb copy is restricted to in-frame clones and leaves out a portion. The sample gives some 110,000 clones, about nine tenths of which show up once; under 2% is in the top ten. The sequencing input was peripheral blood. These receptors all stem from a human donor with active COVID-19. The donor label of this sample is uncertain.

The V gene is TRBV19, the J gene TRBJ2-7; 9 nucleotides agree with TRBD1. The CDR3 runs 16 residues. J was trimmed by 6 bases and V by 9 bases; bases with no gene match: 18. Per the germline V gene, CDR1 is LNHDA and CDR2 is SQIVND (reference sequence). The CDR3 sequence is CASSFLTGGKLGEQYF. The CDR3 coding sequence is TGTGCCAGCTCGTTCCTGACAGGGGGAAAGCTGGGCGAGCAGTACTTC. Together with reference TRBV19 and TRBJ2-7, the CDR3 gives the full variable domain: DGGITQSPKYLFRKEGQNVTLSCEQNLNHDAMYWYRQDPGQGLRLIYYSQIVNDFQKGDIAEGYSVSREKKESFPLTVTSAQKNPTAFYLCASSFLTGGKLGEQYFGPGTRLTVT.

This CDR3 reads CASSLWSSGNTIYF. In DNA, the CDR3 is TGTGCCAGCTCACTCTGGAGCTCTGGAAACACCATATATTTT. V gene TRBV18 combines with J gene TRBJ1-3, with D hard to call. This CDR3 has 14 residues. Germline V gene sequence: CDR1 KGHSH, CDR2 LQKENI. The V end was cut by 4 bases, the J end by 0 bases, with 7 bases between.

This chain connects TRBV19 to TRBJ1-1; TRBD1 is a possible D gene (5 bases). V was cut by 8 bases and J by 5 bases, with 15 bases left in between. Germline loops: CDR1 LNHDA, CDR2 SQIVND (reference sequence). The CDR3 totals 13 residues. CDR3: CASVAGGGTEAFF. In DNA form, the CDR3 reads TGTGCCAGTGTAGCTGGGGGAGGTACTGAAGCTTTCTTT.

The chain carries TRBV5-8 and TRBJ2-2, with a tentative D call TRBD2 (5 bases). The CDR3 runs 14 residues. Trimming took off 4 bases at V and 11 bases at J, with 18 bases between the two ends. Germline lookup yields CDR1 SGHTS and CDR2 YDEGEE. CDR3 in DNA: TGTGCCAGCAGCCCGAGGGCACACTTCGGAGAGCTGTTTTTT. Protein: CASSPRAHFGELFF.

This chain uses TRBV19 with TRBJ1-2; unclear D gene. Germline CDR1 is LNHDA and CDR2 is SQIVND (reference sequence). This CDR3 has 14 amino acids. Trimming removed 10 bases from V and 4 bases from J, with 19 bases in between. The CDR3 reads CATSPLQQFYGYTF. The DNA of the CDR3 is TGTGCCACTTCCCCCCTACAGCAGTTCTATGGCTACACCTTC.

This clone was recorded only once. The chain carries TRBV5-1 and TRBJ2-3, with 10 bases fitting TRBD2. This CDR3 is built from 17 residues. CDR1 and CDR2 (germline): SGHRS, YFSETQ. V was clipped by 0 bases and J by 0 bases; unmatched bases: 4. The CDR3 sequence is CASSLARTSGSTDTQYF. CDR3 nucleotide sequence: TGCGCCAGCAGCTTGGCTCGGACTAGCGGAAGCACAGATACGCAGTATTTT. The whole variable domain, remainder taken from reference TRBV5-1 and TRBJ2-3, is KAGVTQTPRYLIKTRGQQVTLSCSPISGHRSVSWYQQTPGQGLQFLFEYFSETQRNKGNFPGRFSGRQFSNSRSEMNVSTLELGDSALYLCASSLARTSGSTDTQYFGPGTRLTVL.

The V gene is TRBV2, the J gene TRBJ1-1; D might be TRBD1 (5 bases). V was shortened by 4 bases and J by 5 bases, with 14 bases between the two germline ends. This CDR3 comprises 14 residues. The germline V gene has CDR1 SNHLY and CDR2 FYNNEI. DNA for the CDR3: TGTGCCAGCAGTGTCGAAGGGGCCGAGACTGAAGCTTTCTTT. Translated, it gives CASSVEGAETEAFF.

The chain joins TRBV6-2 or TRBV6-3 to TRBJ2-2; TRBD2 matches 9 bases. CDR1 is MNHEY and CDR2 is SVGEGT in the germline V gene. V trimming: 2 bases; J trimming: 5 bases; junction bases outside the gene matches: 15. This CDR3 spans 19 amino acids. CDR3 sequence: CASSYPLLAGLRWTGELFF. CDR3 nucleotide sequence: TGTGCCAGCAGTTACCCCCTCCTAGCGGGACTCCGATGGACCGGGGAGCTGTTTTTT.

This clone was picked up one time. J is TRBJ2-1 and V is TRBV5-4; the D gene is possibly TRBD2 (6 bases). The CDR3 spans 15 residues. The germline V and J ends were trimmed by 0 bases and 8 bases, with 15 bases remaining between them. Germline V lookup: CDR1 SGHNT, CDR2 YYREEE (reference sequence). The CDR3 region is CASSLGLELFDEQFF. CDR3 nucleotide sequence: TGTGCCAGCAGCTTGGGACTAGAACTTTTCGATGAGCAGTTCTTC.

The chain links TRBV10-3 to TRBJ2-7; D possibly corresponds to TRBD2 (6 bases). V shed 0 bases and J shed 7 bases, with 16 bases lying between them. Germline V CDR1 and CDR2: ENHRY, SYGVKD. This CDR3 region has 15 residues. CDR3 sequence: CAISESSRRAREQYF. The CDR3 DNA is TGTGCCATCAGTGAGTCGAGTAGGAGGGCTCGGGAGCAGTACTTC.

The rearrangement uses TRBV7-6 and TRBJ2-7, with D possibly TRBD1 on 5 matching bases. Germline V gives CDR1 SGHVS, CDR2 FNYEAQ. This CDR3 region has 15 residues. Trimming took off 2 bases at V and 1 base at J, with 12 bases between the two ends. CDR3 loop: CASSLSDSASYEQYF. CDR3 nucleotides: TGTGCCAGCAGCTTAAGTGACAGCGCGTCCTACGAGCAGTACTTC.

The CDR3 here is CASSLGGTASYEQYF. CDR3 in DNA: TGTGCCAGCAGCTTAGGGGGGACAGCTTCCTACGAGCAGTACTTC. The V call is TRBV7-2, the J call TRBJ2-7; 7 nucleotides agree with TRBD1. The CDR3 is 15 residues long. The V segment lost 1 base and the J segment 1 base; nucleotides outside the gene matches: 4. Per the germline V gene, CDR1 is SGHTA and CDR2 is FQGNSA.

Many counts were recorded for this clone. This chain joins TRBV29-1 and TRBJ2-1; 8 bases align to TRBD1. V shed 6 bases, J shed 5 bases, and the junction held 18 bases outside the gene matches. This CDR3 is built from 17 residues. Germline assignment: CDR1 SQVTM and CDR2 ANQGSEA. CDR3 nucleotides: TGCAGCGTCGTAACCCAAGACAGGGGTCTACTGCACAATGAGCAGTTCTTC. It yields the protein CSVVTQDRGLLHNEQFF.

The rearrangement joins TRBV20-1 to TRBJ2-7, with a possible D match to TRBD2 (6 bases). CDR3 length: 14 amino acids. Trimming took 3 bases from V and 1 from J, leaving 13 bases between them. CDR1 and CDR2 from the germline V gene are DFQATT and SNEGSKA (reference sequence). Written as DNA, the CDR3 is TGCAGTGCTAGTTGGGGAGGCACTTCCTACGAGCAGTACTTC. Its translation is CSASWGGTSYEQYF.

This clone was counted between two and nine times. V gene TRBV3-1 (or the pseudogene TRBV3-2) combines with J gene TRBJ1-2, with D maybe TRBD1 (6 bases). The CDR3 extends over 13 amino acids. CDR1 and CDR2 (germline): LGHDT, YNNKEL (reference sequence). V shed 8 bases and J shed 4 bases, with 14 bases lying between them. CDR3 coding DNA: TGTGCCAGCCCCTCGGTGGGGGCCTATGGCTACACCTTC. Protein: CASPSVGAYGYTF.

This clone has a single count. For the CDR3, the DNA is TGTGCCAGCAGCTTCCCCGGGACAGGGGGCGCTGAGGGCTACACCTTC. This sequence encodes CASSFPGTGGAEGYTF. The chain uses TRBV7-9 and TRBJ1-2, with 12 nucleotides matching TRBD1. V shed 3 bases, J shed 8 bases, and the junction held 10 bases outside the gene matches. The CDR3 runs to 16 residues. Germline loops: CDR1 SEHNR, CDR2 FQNEAQ (reference sequence). The complete variable domain, with remaining parts taken from reference TRBV7-9 and TRBJ1-2, reads DTGVSQNPRHKITKRGQNVTFRCDPISEHNRLYWYRQTLGQGPEFLTYFQNEAQLEKSRLLSDRFSAERPKGSFSTLEIQRTEQGDSAMYLCASSFPGTGGAEGYTFGSGTRLTVV.

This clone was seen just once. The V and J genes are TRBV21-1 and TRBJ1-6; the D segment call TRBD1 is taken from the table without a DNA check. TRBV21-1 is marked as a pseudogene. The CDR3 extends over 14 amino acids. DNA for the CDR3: TGTGCCAGCAATAGAACAGGGATTGATTCACCCCTCCACTTT. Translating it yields CASNRTGIDSPLHF.

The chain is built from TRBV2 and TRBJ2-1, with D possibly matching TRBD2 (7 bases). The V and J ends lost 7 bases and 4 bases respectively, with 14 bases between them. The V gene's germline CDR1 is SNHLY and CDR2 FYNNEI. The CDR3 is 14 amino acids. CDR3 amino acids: CASTEGGGYNEQFF. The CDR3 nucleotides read TGTGCCAGCACTGAGGGGGGGGGTTACAATGAGCAGTTCTTC.

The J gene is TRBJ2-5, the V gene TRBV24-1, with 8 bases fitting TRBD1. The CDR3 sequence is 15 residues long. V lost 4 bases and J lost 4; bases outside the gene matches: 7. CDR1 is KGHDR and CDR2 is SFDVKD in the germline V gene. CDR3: CATSDPRDRSETQYF. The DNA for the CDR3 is TGTGCCACCAGTGACCCCCGGGACAGGTCAGAGACCCAGTACTTC.

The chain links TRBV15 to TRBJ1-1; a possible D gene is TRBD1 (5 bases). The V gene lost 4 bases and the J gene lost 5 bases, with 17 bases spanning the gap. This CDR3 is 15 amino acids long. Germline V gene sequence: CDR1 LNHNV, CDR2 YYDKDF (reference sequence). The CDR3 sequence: CATSTSMGLGTEAFF. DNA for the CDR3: TGTGCCACCAGCACATCGATGGGGCTGGGGACTGAAGCTTTCTTT.

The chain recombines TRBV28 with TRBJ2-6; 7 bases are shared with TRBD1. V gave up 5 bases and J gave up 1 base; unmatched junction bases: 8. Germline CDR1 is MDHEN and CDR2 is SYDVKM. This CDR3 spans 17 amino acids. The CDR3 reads CASSPQGRASGANVLTF. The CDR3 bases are TGTGCCAGCAGTCCACAGGGGAGAGCATCTGGGGCCAACGTCCTGACTTTC. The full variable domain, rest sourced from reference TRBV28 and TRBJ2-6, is DVKVTQSSRYLVKRTGEKVFLECVQDMDHENMFWYRQDPGLGLRLIYFSYDVKMKEKGDIPEGYSVSREKKERFSLILESASTNQTSMYLCASSPQGRASGANVLTFGAGSRLTVL.

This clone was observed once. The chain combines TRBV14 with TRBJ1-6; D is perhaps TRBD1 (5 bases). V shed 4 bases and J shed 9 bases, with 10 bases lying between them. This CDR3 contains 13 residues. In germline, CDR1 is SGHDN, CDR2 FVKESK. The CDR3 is CASSRKGFSPLHF. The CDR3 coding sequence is TGTGCCAGCAGCCGAAAGGGGTTTTCACCCCTCCACTTT.

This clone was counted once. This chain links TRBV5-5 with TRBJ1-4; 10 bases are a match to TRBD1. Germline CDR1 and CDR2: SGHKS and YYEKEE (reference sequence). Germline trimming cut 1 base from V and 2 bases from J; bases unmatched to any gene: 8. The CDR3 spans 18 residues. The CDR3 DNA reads TGTGCCAGCAGCTTGAGTGAGACAGGGGGCCGTACTAATGAAAAACTGTTTTTT. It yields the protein CASSLSETGGRTNEKLFF.